The clone carrying this T cell receptor (beta chain) was counted a few times. The data originate from a study of T-cell memory formation after mild COVID-19. Between the trimmed V and J ends, which lost 4 bases and 8 bases, there was a span of 20 bases. CDR3 size: 15 residues. Germline CDR1 reads LGHDT; CDR2 reads YNNKEL (reference sequence). Each CDR3 protein is one row after TCRdb ran MiXCR on the 5' RACE reads. The sample has around 300,000 distinct CDR3 sequences; less than 20% are singletons. The V gene is TRBV3-1, the J gene TRBJ1-1, with a possible D match to TRBD1 (6 bases). The TCR was taken from a man aged 18 to 29 who had mild COVID-19 (a few samples of this study predate the infection). Cell type and time point are not known. Sequencing was performed on PBMCs or a T cell subset sorted from them (not recorded which). CDR3 coding DNA: TGTGCCAGCAGCCTGCTACATATTTCAGGGGTGGAAGCTTTCTTT. Protein sequence: CASSLLHISGVEAFF.